This T cell receptor beta chain was retrieved from a study of Ad26.COV2.S vaccination and SARS-CoV-2 variants (dated by TCRdb to the early 2020s). The study in broad terms: Donors in the vaccine arm were drawn from COV1001, a phase I-IIa trial of Ad26.COV2.S in healthy adults that was multicentre, randomized, double-blind and placebo-controlled. A total of around 32 samples were included in the TCR-sequenced set, comprising roughly 19 Ad26.COV2.S vaccine recipients, 5 placebo recipients and 8 SARS-CoV-2 convalescent individuals. Participants in the trial were split at random into five groups of five each, receiving low-dose or high-dose Ad26.COV2.S once or twice, or else placebo on both occasions. Dosing of Ad26.COV2.S was intramuscular, at either 5x10^10 or 1x10^11 viral particles, delivered as one shot or as two shots spaced 56 days apart. The specificity and breadth of SARS-CoV-2-reactive T cell receptors after Ad26.COV2.S vaccination were assessed by TCRbeta repertoire sequencing. Investigators remained blinded to trial group allocation during experiments and outcome assessment. Study-level results and caveats: The authors noted that the TCR breadth and depth analyses may have underestimated total T cell responses. After vaccination, spike-specific CD8+ and CD4+ T cell responses were reported to show substantial breadth. The study lacked the statistical power to compare responses across vaccine doses or regimens. Non-spike TCR breadth was comparable between vaccine and placebo recipients, consistent with the vaccine containing only spike. Ad26.COV2.S recipients had higher spike-specific TCR breadth than placebo recipients (P = 0.0014).

V gives up 2 bases and J gives up 5 bases, and the segment between their germline ends measures 5 bases. CDR1 and CDR2 are read off the germline V gene (reference sequence) as SGHNT and YYREEE. The CDR3 contains 11 residues, cysteine and phenylalanine counted. The kept DNA is CDR3 alone, 33 bases in frame from the first base. Concerning this clone itself: What antigen it recognizes has not been identified. It has no much larger one-base neighbor in the sample; base qualities were not kept.

The immunoSEQ Assay was used to sequence TCRbeta CDR3 regions. After extraction, genomic DNA underwent amplification by bias-controlled multiplex PCR, followed by high-throughput sequencing. For the original study's pipeline: To quantify the absolute abundance of every unique TCRbeta CDR3 region, sequences were collapsed and filtered. T cell fraction was estimated by normalizing TCRbeta template counts to usable DNA, with usable DNA measured through amplification of reference genes found in all nucleated cells. Repertoire TCRs were annotated as SARS-CoV-2-specific when V gene, CDR3 amino acid sequence and J gene were exactly matched to a known reactive TCR set. MIRA supplied the reference SARS-CoV-2 TCR set, which was filtered for enrichment in COVID-19-positive ImmuneCODE repertoires so that public or cross-reactive TCRs were removed. Using the MIRA antigens, annotated TCRs were further analysed by specific ORF or by position within an ORF. Depth was the summed frequency of annotated unique rearrangements, while breadth was defined as annotated unique rearrangements over total unique productive rearrangements. TCR breadth was compared between groups using two-sided Wilcoxon rank-sum tests. TCRdb provides this immuneACCESS table in a form limited to in-frame rearrangements. Some clones are lacking; in checked studies, under half of them reflect an unresolved V gene, and why the rest are absent is not known. V, J and clone size derive from that table, while D and trimming were established from the DNA sequence. The sample table contains 380,000 or so clones; only one count was recorded for 83% of them. The ten top clones hold around 7% of the sample.

Reading the label with the study, this specimen's treatment or condition is: around 19 received Ad26.COV2.S at low or high dose, single or two shots; a few received placebo; per-sample allocation not given. Repertoires of vaccine and placebo recipients were sequenced from samples taken on day 63 after the first injection. In Cohort 1b, 25 adults aged 18-55 years were enrolled at a single site in Boston, USA, between 29 July and 7 August 2020. Ad26.COV2.S was a replication-incompetent adenovirus type 26 vector expressing a prefusion-stabilized SARS-CoV-2 spike protein from the original Wuhan strain.

The chain couples TRBV5-4 to TRBJ2-7, and possibly TRBD1, on 5 matching bases. The sequencing used peripheral blood, collected in a trial of Ad26.COV2.S vaccine versus placebo. The source of this sequence is a person aged 18-60 years who received the Ad26.COV2.S COVID-19 vaccine or a placebo. CDR3 protein: CASSLGDEQYF. The sequenced DNA: TGTGCCAGCAGCTTAGGGGACGAGCAGTACTTC.